The 16 T cell receptor beta chains listed next were all sequenced from one sample in a study of PD-1 blockade in mismatch repair-deficient tumors. Produced via immunoSEQ multiplex PCR; TCRdb's table is partial and in-frame only. The sample consists of tens of thousands of clones, around 80% of them appearing once. Sequences were derived from peripheral blood, sampled 4 weeks after starting pembrolizumab. The receptor source for this set is an adult with mismatch repair-deficient cancer.

This clone showed up just once. J is TRBJ2-7 and V is TRBV10-3, with D possibly being TRBD1 (7 bases). The CDR3 is 16 residues long. CDR1 is ENHRY, CDR2 SYGVKD, per germline. V lost 3 bases, J lost 2 bases, and 17 bases lay in between. The CDR3 loop reads CAISDTLQGTPYEQYF. CDR3 sequence (DNA): TGTGCCATCAGTGACACCTTACAGGGGACTCCCTACGAGCAGTACTTC.

This chain connects TRBV6-1 to TRBJ1-1; D perhaps matches TRBD1 (6 bases). This CDR3 region has 14 residues. In germline, CDR1 is MNHNS, CDR2 SASEGT. V lost 5 bases and J 3 bases, leaving 13 bases between the germline ends. The CDR3 sequence: CASSPGGADTEAFF. CDR3 in DNA: TGTGCCAGCAGTCCTGGGGGGGCTGACACTGAAGCTTTCTTT.

This sequence joins TRBV4-1 and TRBJ2-3; D is unresolved. CDR1 is MGHRA, CDR2 YSYEKL, per germline. CDR3 length: 12 amino acids. V gave up 1 base and J gave up 5 bases, with 4 bases separating them. This chain's CDR3 is CASSQVGDTQYF. DNA for the CDR3: TGCGCCAGCAGCCAAGTGGGAGATACGCAGTATTTT.

The chain has TRBV4-3 and TRBJ2-1; D not resolved. Germline V gene data show CDR1 as LGHNA and CDR2 as YSLEER. V shed 1 base and J shed 9 bases, with 4 bases lying between them. There are 11 residues in the CDR3. CDR3 DNA: TGCGCCAGCAGCCAAGGTGGTGAGCAGTTCTTC. Translated: CASSQGGEQFF.

V usage is TRBV5-4 and J usage is TRBJ2-7; no firm D call. Trimming removed 2 bases at V and 2 bases at J, with 11 bases between. CDR3 size: 14 residues. Germline V gene data show CDR1 as SGHNT and CDR2 as YYREEE (reference sequence). CDR3 residues: CASSFDRRAYEQYF. In nucleotides, the CDR3 is TGTGCCAGCAGCTTTGATCGGAGAGCCTACGAGCAGTACTTC. Full variable domain (remainder filled in from reference TRBV5-4 and TRBJ2-7): ETGVTQSPTHLIKTRGQQVTLRCSSQSGHNTVSWYQQALGQGPQFIFQYYREEENGRGNFPPRFSGLQFPNYSSELNVNALELDDSALYLCASSFDRRAYEQYFGPGTRLTVT.

The rearrangement uses TRBV5-4 and TRBJ1-1, with TRBD1 matching over 11 bases. The CDR3 is 14 residues long. Per the germline V gene, CDR1 is SGHNT and CDR2 is YYREEE (reference sequence). Trimming cost V 3 bases and J 3 bases; bases outside gene matches: 1. The CDR3 nucleotides read TGTGCCAGCAGCTGGGGACAGGGGGACACTGAAGCTTTCTTT. Translation: CASSWGQGDTEAFF.

The chain combines TRBV7-9 with TRBJ1-2, with no clear D. CDR1 and CDR2 (germline): SEHNR, FQNEAQ (reference sequence). Trimming took off 1 base at V and 4 bases at J, with 7 bases between the two ends. The CDR3 spans 13 residues. DNA of the CDR3: TGTGCCAGCAGCTTAGGTCAGCTCTATGGCTACACCTTC. This sequence encodes CASSLGQLYGYTF.

This clone has a handful of counts. The chain combines TRBV11-3 with TRBJ2-7; possibly TRBD2 for D (6 bases). The V and J ends lost 4 bases and 3 bases respectively, with 19 bases between them. Germline CDR1 is SGHNT and CDR2 is YENEEA. This CDR3 region has 16 residues. The CDR3: CASSSYPGTSSYEQYF. In DNA, the CDR3 is TGTGCCAGCAGCTCCTACCCCGGCACTAGCAGCTACGAGCAGTACTTC.

V and J are TRBV23-1 and TRBJ2-5, with 12 bases aligning to TRBD1. TRBV23-1 is an ORF, and what it does is uncertain. CDR3 length: 18 amino acids. The ends lost 2 bases at V and 5 bases at J; junction bases unmatched: 12. CDR3 in amino acids: CASSQTRVRDRGPETQYF. In DNA form, the CDR3 reads TGCGCCAGCAGTCAAACCCGGGTCCGGGACAGGGGGCCGGAGACCCAGTACTTC.

The V and J genes are TRBV6-6 and TRBJ1-5; 8 bases align to TRBD1. V gave up 6 bases and J gave up 2 bases; unmatched junction bases: 6. The CDR3 is 15 residues long. Germline values: CDR1 MNHNY, CDR2 SVGAGI (reference sequence). This CDR3 reads CASSYGQGGNQPQHF. CDR3 coding DNA: TGTGCCAGCAGCTACGGACAGGGTGGCAATCAGCCCCAGCATTTT.

In this sample, this clone turned up once. The chain combines TRBV15 with TRBJ1-4; D is perhaps TRBD1 (5 bases). Germline-derived CDR1 and CDR2 are LNHNV and YYDKDF (reference sequence). Deletions cut 0 bases from V and 11 bases from J, with 13 bases between. The CDR3 runs 14 residues. In DNA, the CDR3 is TGTGCCACCAGCAGAGAGGAGGTACGGGGGAAACTGTTTTTT. It yields the protein CATSREEVRGKLFF.

The chain carries TRBV14 and TRBJ2-3; possibly TRBD1 or TRBD2 for D (5 bases each). The V gene's germline CDR1 is SGHDN and CDR2 FVKESK. The CDR3 spans 16 residues. The germline V and J ends were trimmed by 4 bases and 1 base, with 15 bases remaining between them. Written as DNA, the CDR3 is TGTGCCAGCAGCCTAAACCTGGGGACCCGCACAGATACGCAGTATTTT. Encoded protein: CASSLNLGTRTDTQYF.

V and J are TRBV9 and TRBJ2-1; D not certain. There are 14 residues in the CDR3. Germline loops: CDR1 SGDLS, CDR2 YYNGEE. Trimming pared 1 base from V and 7 bases from J, leaving 12 bases between. CDR3 bases: TGTGCCAGCAGCGTATCTACCCGCCCAAATGAGCAGTTCTTC. Translation: CASSVSTRPNEQFF. Based on the CDR3 plus reference TRBV9 and TRBJ2-1, the full variable domain is DSGVTQTPKHLITATGQRVTLRCSPRSGDLSVYWYQQSLDQGLQFLIQYYNGEERAKGNILERFSAQQFPDLHSELNLSSLELGDSALYFCASSVSTRPNEQFFGPGTRLTVL.

The chain is built from TRBV9 and TRBJ1-4; D not certain. Germline CDR1 reads SGDLS; CDR2 reads YYNGEE. This CDR3 contains 18 residues. Trimming shortened V by 0 bases and J by 1 base, and 16 bases separated the two germline ends. The DNA for the CDR3 is TGTGCCAGCAGCGTAGGTCGAGGAGGAAGAGGAACTAATGAAAAACTGTTTTTT. Protein sequence: CASSVGRGGRGTNEKLFF. Looking up the rest from reference TRBV9 and TRBJ1-4 gives the full variable domain: DSGVTQTPKHLITATGQRVTLRCSPRSGDLSVYWYQQSLDQGLQFLIQYYNGEERAKGNILERFSAQQFPDLHSELNLSSLELGDSALYFCASSVGRGGRGTNEKLFFGSGTQLSVL.

This clone has more than one count but fewer than ten. J is TRBJ2-7 and V is TRBV27; TRBD1 matches 7 bases. The CDR3 contains 14 residues. CDR1 MNHEY and CDR2 SMNVEV come from the germline V gene (reference sequence). V gave up 8 bases and J gave up 2 bases; unmatched junction bases: 9. Written as DNA, the CDR3 is TGTGCCAGCGCCTACCGTGGGACAGCCTACGAGCAGTACTTC. Translating gives CASAYRGTAYEQYF.

This clone has more than one count but fewer than ten. The V gene is TRBV6-5, the J gene TRBJ2-7; 9 nucleotides match TRBD1. Germline V gene sequence: CDR1 MNHEY, CDR2 SVGAGI. The CDR3 loop spans 14 amino acids. The V gene end was trimmed by 7 bases and the J gene end by 2 bases; junction bases not matched to a gene: 6. CDR3 amino acids: CASTRGQGPYEQYF. Here the CDR3 DNA reads TGTGCCAGCACCAGAGGACAGGGGCCCTACGAGCAGTACTTC.